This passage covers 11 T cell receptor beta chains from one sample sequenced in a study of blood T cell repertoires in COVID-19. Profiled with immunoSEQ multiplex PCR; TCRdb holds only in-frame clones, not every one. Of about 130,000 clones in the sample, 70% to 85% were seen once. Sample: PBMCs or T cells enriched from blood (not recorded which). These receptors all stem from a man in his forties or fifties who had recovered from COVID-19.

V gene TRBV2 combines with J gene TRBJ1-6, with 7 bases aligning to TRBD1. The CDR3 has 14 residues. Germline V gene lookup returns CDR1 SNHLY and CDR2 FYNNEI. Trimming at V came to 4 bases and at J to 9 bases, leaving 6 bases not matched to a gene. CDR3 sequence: CASSAGQRPSPLHF. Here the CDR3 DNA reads TGTGCCAGCAGTGCGGGACAGAGGCCTTCACCCCTCCACTTT.

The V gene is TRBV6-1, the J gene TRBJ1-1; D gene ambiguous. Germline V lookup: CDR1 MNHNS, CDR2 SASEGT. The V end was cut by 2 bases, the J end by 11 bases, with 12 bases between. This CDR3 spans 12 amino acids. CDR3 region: CASSEWTREAFF. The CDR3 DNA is TGTGCCAGCAGTGAATGGACCCGGGAGGCTTTCTTT.

The CDR3 DNA is TGTGCCAGCAGCTTAGACAGGGGGGTGGCCAAAAACATTCAGTACTTC. This codes for CASSLDRGVAKNIQYF. The chain links TRBV7-9 to TRBJ2-4; 8 bases are a match to TRBD1. V dropped 1 base and J dropped 1; count of bases not matched to a gene: 3. Germline CDR1 is SEHNR and CDR2 is FQNEAQ (reference sequence). The CDR3 is 16 amino acids.

CDR3 amino acids: CASSLNPPGGVETQYF. CDR3 nucleotide sequence: TGTGCCAGCAGCTTAAATCCGCCAGGAGGGGTCGAGACCCAGTACTTC. The chain uses TRBV11-2 and TRBJ2-5, with D maybe TRBD2 (6 bases). The germline V and J ends were trimmed by 2 bases and 5 bases, with 18 bases remaining between them. CDR1 is SGHAT, CDR2 FQNNGV, per germline. The CDR3 covers 16 residues. Drawing the rest from reference TRBV11-2 and TRBJ2-5, the complete variable domain is EAGVAQSPRYKIIEKRQSVAFWCNPISGHATLYWYQQILGQGPKLLIQFQNNGVVDDSQLPKDRFSAERLKGVDSTLKIQPAKLEDSAVYLCASSLNPPGGVETQYFGPGTRLLVL.

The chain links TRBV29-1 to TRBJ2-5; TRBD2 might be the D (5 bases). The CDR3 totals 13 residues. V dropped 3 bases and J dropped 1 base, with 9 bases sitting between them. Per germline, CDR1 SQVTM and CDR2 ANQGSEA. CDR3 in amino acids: CSVDSGSQETQYF. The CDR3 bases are TGCAGCGTTGATTCGGGGAGCCAAGAGACCCAGTACTTC. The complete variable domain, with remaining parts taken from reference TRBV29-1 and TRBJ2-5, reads SAVISQKPSRDICQRGTSLTIQCQVDSQVTMMFWYRQQPGQSLTLIATANQGSEATYESGFVIDKFPISRPNLTFSTLTVSNMSPEDSSIYLCSVDSGSQETQYFGPGTRLLVL.

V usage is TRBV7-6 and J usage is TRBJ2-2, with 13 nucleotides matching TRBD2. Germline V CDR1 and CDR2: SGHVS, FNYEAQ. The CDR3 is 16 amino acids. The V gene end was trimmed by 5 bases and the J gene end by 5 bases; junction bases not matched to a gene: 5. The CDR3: CASSLTSGGLTGELFF. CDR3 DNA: TGTGCCAGCAGCCTGACTAGCGGGGGGCTAACCGGGGAGCTGTTTTTT. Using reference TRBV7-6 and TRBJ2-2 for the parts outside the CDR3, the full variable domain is GAGVSQSPRYKVTKRGQDVALRCDPISGHVSLYWYRQALGQGPEFLTYFNYEAQQDKSGLPNDRFSAERPEGSISTLTIQRTEQRDSAMYRCASSLTSGGLTGELFFGEGSRLTVL.

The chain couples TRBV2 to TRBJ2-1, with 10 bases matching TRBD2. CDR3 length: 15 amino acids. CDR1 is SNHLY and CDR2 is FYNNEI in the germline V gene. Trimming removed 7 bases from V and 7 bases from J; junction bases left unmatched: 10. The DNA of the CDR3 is TGTGCCAGCATCACCGTTAGCGGGGGGCTAAATGAGCAGTTCTTC. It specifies CASITVSGGLNEQFF.

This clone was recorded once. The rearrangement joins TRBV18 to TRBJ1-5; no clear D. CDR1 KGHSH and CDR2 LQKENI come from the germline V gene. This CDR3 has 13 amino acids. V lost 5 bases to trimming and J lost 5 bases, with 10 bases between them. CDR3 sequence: CASSEGWDQPQHF. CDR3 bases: TGTGCCAGCTCAGAGGGTTGGGATCAGCCCCAGCATTTT. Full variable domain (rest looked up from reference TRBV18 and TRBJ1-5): NAGVMQNPRHLVRRRGQEARLRCSPMKGHSHVYWYRQLPEEGLKFMVYLQKENIIDESGMPKERFSAEFPKEGPSILRIQQVVRGDSAAYFCASSEGWDQPQHFGDGTRLSIL.

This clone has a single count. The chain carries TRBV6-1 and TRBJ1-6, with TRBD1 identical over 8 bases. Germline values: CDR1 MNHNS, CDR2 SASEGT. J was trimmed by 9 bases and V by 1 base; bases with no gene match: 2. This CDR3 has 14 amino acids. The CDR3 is CASSEGTGSSPLHF. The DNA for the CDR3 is TGTGCCAGCAGTGAAGGGACAGGGAGTTCACCCCTCCACTTT.

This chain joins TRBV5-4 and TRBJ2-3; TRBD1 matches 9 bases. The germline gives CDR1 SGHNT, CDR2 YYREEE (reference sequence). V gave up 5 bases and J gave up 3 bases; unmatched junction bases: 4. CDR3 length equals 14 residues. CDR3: CASSKQGATDTQYF. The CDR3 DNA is TGTGCCAGCAGTAAACAGGGGGCAACAGATACGCAGTATTTT.

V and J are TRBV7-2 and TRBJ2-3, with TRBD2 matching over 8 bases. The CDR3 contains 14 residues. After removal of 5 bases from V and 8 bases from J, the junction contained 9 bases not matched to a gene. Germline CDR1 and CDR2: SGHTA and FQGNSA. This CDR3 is CASSPPGGGLTQYF. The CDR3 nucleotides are TGTGCCAGCAGCCCCCCGGGGGGGGGCCTTACGCAGTATTTT.